The rows below give T cell receptor delta chains drawn from one sample of a study of Vδ1+ human thymocytes. TCRdb called clones anew from the multiplex PCR reads with CATT. Of more than 50,000 delta-chain clones in the sample, 15% were seen once. The material sequenced was Vdelta1+ gamma-delta thymocytes from the thymus. Receptors originate from a boy under three years old who had congenital heart surgery. Both conserved end residues are part of each CDR3. D genes are given only for firm matches. Size values are once, few and many counts, or a class for expanded clones, and some rows have none.

few | TRDD2 | TRDJ1 | TRDV1 | TGTGCTCTTGGGGAAGCGTCTATTCCTTTCCTACGGGTCCGGGAACACACCGATAAACTCATCTTT | CALGEASIPFLRVREHTDKLIF
once | TRDD3 | TRDJ4 | TRDV1 | TGTGCTCTTGGGGCGACTTCCCCTCCTGGGGGATACGGGGCCAGACCCCTGATCTTT | CALGATSPPGGYGARPLIF
- | - | TRDJ2 | TRAV29/DV5 | - | CSVLLCHQRRYVPIFSADTPAQLFF
- | TRDD3 | TRDJ1 | TRDV1 | TGTGCTCTTGGGGAACTAACGGGCTGGGGGGTGTACACCGATAAACTCATCTTT | CALGELTGWGVYTDKLIF
- | TRDD3 | TRDJ1 | TRDV2 | TGTGCCTGGGTCTGGGGGATACGGTATAAACTCATCTTT | CAWVWGIRYKLIF
- | TRDD3 | TRDJ2 | TRDV2 | TGTGCCTGTGACACCGGGGCAGGGAATGGGGGAGCTTTGACGGCACAACTCTTCTTT | CACDTGAGNGGALTAQLFF
few | TRDD3 | TRDJ1 | TRDV1 | TGTGCTCTTGGGGAAATCCAATATCCTGGAAAGCGCTACTGGGGGATTTACACCGATAAACTCATCTTT | CALGEIQYPGKRYWGIYTDKLIF
- | TRDD3 | TRDJ1 | TRDV1 | TGTGCTCTTGGGGAACCCGGAGTTCCCCTTACTACGGATACGGGGGCTGGGACCGATAAACTCATCTTT | CALGEPGVPLTTDTGAGTDKLIF
- | - | TRDJ1 | TRDV1 | TGTGCTCTTGGGGAGTTGTCTCCGGGGGACGACCCTTACACCGATAAACTCATCTTT | CALGELSPGDDPYTDKLIF
few | TRDD3 | TRDJ1 | TRDV1 | TGTGCTCTTGGGGAAGTTACCCCTAGGCTCTGGGGGACGTACACCGATAAACTCATCTTT | CALGEVTPRLWGTYTDKLIF
few | - | TRDJ1 | TRDV1 | TGTGCTCACGGGAACACCGATAAACTCATCTTT | CAHGNTDKLIF
- | - | TRDJ1 | TRDV1 | TGTGCTCTTGGGGACTCGAAACCTCCACCTACGCGGGGTGAGGGGGACACCGATAAACTCATCTTT | CALGDSKPPPTRGEGDTDKLIF
- | TRDD3 | TRDJ1 | TRDV1 | TGTGCTCTGCAAGTAAGTCTGGCGTCTTCGGGGGATAAAGACACCGATAAACTCATCTTT | CALQVSLASSGDKDTDKLIF
- | - | TRDJ1 | TRDV1 | TGTGCTCTTGGGGAACCTCACCTTCCTACCCTACTGGGGGTGGGTAAACTCATCTTT | CALGEPHLPTLLGVGKLIF
few | TRDD3 | TRDJ1 | TRDV1 | TGTGCTCTTGGGGAACTGTTGGCAGAGGATACGCCGCCGGGCACCGATAAACTCATCTTT | CALGELLAEDTPPGTDKLIF
- | - | TRDJ1 | TRDV1 | TGTGCTCTTGGGGTCGGGAGAGGCACCGATAAACTCATCTTT | CALGVGRGTDKLIF
few | - | TRDJ1 | TRDV1 | TGTGCTCTCGGACTGGGTGCCGATAAACTCATCTTT | CALGLGADKLIF
- | - | TRDJ1 | TRDV1 | TGTGCTCTTGGGGAAGTTTTTCGAAGTCACCCCGATAAACTCATCTTT | CALGEVFRSHPDKLIF
few | TRDD3 | TRDJ1 | TRDV1 | TGTGCTCTTGGGGAATGGGGGCTGGGGGATAGCAACACCGATAAACTCATCTTT | CALGEWGLGDSNTDKLIF
- | - | TRDJ1 | TRDV1 | TGTGCTCTTGGGGAGAAGCTCCCCTCTCCGCTTTACACCGATAAACTCATCTTT | CALGEKLPSPLYTDKLIF
few | - | TRDJ1 | TRDV1 | TGTGCTCTTGGGAGACCAACACTTCCTACTCGTACTGGGGGACCAGATAAACTCATCTTT | CALGRPTLPTRTGGPDKLIF
- | TRDD3 | TRDJ1 | TRDV1 | TGTGCTCTTGGGGAGAGGGAAGTTCCCGGGGGATACGCCTGCACCGATAAACTCATCTTT | CALGEREVPGGYACTDKLIF
- | TRDD3 | TRDJ1 | TRDV1 | TGTGCTCTTGGGGAACTGGGGGATACCCCTTACACCGATAAACTCATCTTT | CALGELGDTPYTDKLIF
- | - | TRDJ1 | TRDV1 | TGTGCTCTTGGGGAAATTACTGGGACTTACACCGATAAACTCATCTTT | CALGEITGTYTDKLIF
- | TRDD3 | TRDJ1 | TRDV1 | TGTGCTCTTGGGGAATTGGAGGGCTTCCTACATTACTGGGGGATACCCGATAAACTCATCTTT | CALGELEGFLHYWGIPDKLIF
few | TRDD3 | TRDJ1 | TRDV2 | TGTGCCTACACGCCTGGCCTTCGCCTTTACTACAGCCGAAGACTGGGGGGCCTCTACACCGATAAACTCATCTTT | CAYTPGLRLYYSRRLGGLYTDKLIF
few | TRDD3 | TRDJ1 | TRDV1 | TGTGCTCTTGGGGAACTCCAGAGGTTTAACTGGGGGAAGTACACCGATAAACTCATCTTT | CALGELQRFNWGKYTDKLIF
few | TRDD3 | TRDJ1 | TRDV1 | TGTGCTCTTGGGGGAGACCACTACTGGGGGTTCCGGTACACCGATAAACTCATCTTT | CALGGDHYWGFRYTDKLIF
few | TRDD3 | TRDJ2 | TRDV1 | TGTGCTCTTGGTTCGGAGGGATACGGTGGTGGAGCACAACTCTTCTTT | CALGSEGYGGGAQLFF
- | TRDD3 | TRDJ1 | TRDV1 | TGTGCTCTTGGGGAAGCTTTGCGTTCCTTTACTGGGGGATACGCTCACACCGATAAACTCATCTTT | CALGEALRSFTGGYAHTDKLIF
few | TRDD3 | TRDJ1 | TRDV1 | TGTGCTCTTGGGGAACCCCCTGACCCGGACTGGTCGCCTACTGGGGGATACACCGATAAACTCATCTTT | CALGEPPDPDWSPTGGYTDKLIF
once | TRDD3 | TRDJ1 | TRDV1 | TGTGCTCTTGGGGAACGAACTTCCTTTCCCACGGACTGGGGGGTTAAACTCATCTTT | CALGERTSFPTDWGVKLIF
few | - | TRDJ1 | TRDV1 | TGTGCTCTTGGGGAACCTCTCGTCTACACCGATAAACTCATCTTT | CALGEPLVYTDKLIF
- | TRDD3 | TRDJ1 | TRDV2 | TGTGCCTGTGACGCTCTGAGGGATACTGGGGGATACCCCGCTAAACTCATCTTT | CACDALRDTGGYPAKLIF
few | TRDD2 | TRDJ1 | TRDV1 | TGTGCTCTTGGGGAACTGCCCCCTTCCTTTACCGATAAACTCATCTTT | CALGELPPSFTDKLIF
- | TRDD3 | TRDJ1 | TRDV1 | TGTGCTCTTGGGGAATGGCCTTCCGTACTGGGGGATACCTCTAGGACCGATAAACTCATCTTT | CALGEWPSVLGDTSRTDKLIF
few | TRDD3 | TRDJ1 | TRDV1 | TGTGCTCTTGGTAGGGGCCCTGGCGGATACGCTTTCACCGATAAACTCATCTTT | CALGRGPGGYAFTDKLIF
- | TRDD3 | TRDJ1 | TRDV1 | TGTGCTCTTGGGGTCCGGCGGTTCCTCTCGAGTCATCACTGGGGGAGAGGATACACCGATAAACTCATCTTT | CALGVRRFLSSHHWGRGYTDKLIF
few | TRDD3 | TRDJ1 | TRDV2 | TGTGCCTGTGAGACGGAACTGGGGGGTTACACCGATAAACCCATCTTT | CACETELGGYTDKPIF
once | TRDD3 | TRDJ1 | TRDV1 | TGTGCTCTTGGGGAACCCCGAACAGACCTCCTACCCTGGGGGATGAGCGACGGCGATAAACTCATCTTT | CALGEPRTDLLPWGMSDGDKLIF
few | - | TRDJ1 | TRDV1 | TGTGCTCTTGGGGCCTCTTTCCCACCATGCACCGATAAACTCATCTTT | CALGASFPPCTDKLIF
- | - | TRDJ1 | TRDV1 | TGTGCTCTTGGGGCCGTTCCTCCGACGTACACCGATAAACTCATCTTT | CALGAVPPTYTDKLIF
few | TRDD3 | TRDJ1 | TRDV1 | TGTGCTCTTGGGGAAGGGTTTGGGATTCCCCAACTGGGGGATAAGCTGGAGCCTAGAAAACTCATCTTT | CALGEGFGIPQLGDKLEPRKLIF
- | TRDD3 | TRDJ1 | TRDV1 | TGTGCTCTTGGGGAACGCGGTCAGTCTACGTCCGGGGGATTGATGGATAAACTCATCTTT | CALGERGQSTSGGLMDKLIF
few | TRDD3 | TRDJ1 | TRDV1 | TGTGCTCTTGGGGATGGCCTGCGATACTGGGGGATACAGTCCCCCGATAAACTCATATTT | CALGDGLRYWGIQSPDKLIF
- | - | TRDJ1 | TRDV1 | TGTGCTCTTGGGGAAGGGGGTCGGTATGCGGATAGATTTAAACTCATCTTT | CALGEGGRYADRFKLIF
few | TRDD3 | TRDJ1 | TRDV1 | TGTGCTCTTGGGGAACCCAGTTCCGGCGCTTCCTACTGTCAAACTGGGGGATACGACCCCGCGTACACCGATAAACTCATCTTT | CALGEPSSGASYCQTGGYDPAYTDKLIF
- | - | TRDJ1 | TRDV1 | TGTGCTCTTGGGGAACTATTGAGCCCCACGCGAAACACCGATAAACTCATCTTT | CALGELLSPTRNTDKLIF
- | TRDD3 | TRDJ1 | TRDV1 | TGCGCTCTTGGGGAACTGCCACTCTGGGGGATACGAGGGAACGGTAAACTCATCTTT | CALGELPLWGIRGNGKLIF
- | TRDD3 | TRDJ1 | TRDV1 | TGTGCTCTTGGGGGTCCCTTGGTCCCCAGAGGTCGAACTGGGGGATACGGACCCGATAAACTCATCTTT | CALGGPLVPRGRTGGYGPDKLIF
- | TRDD3 | TRDJ1 | TRDV1 | TGTGCTCTTGGGGAATCTCCCTACTGGGGGATAGGCACCGATAAACTCATCTTT | CALGESPYWGIGTDKLIF
- | TRDD3 | TRDJ1 | TRDV1 | TGTGCTCTTGGGGAACTGCGTGGGGGATACCACCGGTATAAACTCATCTTT | CALGELRGGYHRYKLIF
- | TRDD3 | TRDJ1 | TRDV1 | TGTGCTCTTGGGGAAGGTCTCGCGTTCCTACGGATACTGGGGGATAACACCGATAAACTCATCTTT | CALGEGLAFLRILGDNTDKLIF
once | TRDD3 | TRDJ1 | TRDV1 | TGTGCTCTTGGGGAACTCAATCTTCACTGGGGGATGCCCATACCTTTGTACACCGTTAAACTCATCTTT | CALGELNLHWGMPIPLYTVKLIF
few | - | TRDJ1 | TRAV29/DV5 | - | CSVLLCSKRRSPKFVSGGYSDKLIF
- | - | TRDJ1 | TRDV1 | TGTGCTCTTGGGTTTCAGGGGATCTTCCTCCGGGGGATCCACACCGATAAACTCATCTTT | CALGFQGIFLRGIHTDKLIF
medium-sized | - | TRDJ1 | TRDV2 | TGTGCCTGTGGCCCGACTGGTACCGATAAACTCATCTTT | CACGPTGTDKLIF
- | - | TRDJ1 | TRDV1 | TGTGCTCTTGGGGAACCTCCTACCGTACTGGGGTACACCGATAAACTCATCTTT | CALGEPPTVLGYTDKLIF
- | TRDD3 | TRDJ1 | TRDV1 | TGTGCTCTTGGGGAACTTTCTCGACAGTGGGATACAAGGGGGGCCGATAAACTCATCTTT | CALGELSRQWDTRGADKLIF
- | TRDD3 | TRDJ1 | TRDV1 | TGTGCTCTTGGAAAGCAAACCGCATATAGGAGGGATACGACTAACTACACCGATAAACTCATCTTT | CALGKQTAYRRDTTNYTDKLIF